Listed below are T cell receptor beta chains from one sample, sequenced in a study of blood T cell repertoires in COVID-19. Produced via immunoSEQ multiplex PCR; TCRdb's table is partial and in-frame only. The table shows around 55,000 clones, with approximately 88% occurring only once. Sequencing was performed on peripheral blood. All receptors derive from a man between 40 and 49 years old with COVID-19, enrolled during active disease. The CDR3 runs from the conserved cysteine through the conserved F or W. The D gene is left open where the match is weak. A row's size may be missing; if present it is once, few, many or a size class.

d_call clone_size j_call v_call cdr3_aa cdr3_nt
- - TRBJ2-7 TRBV5-4 CASSAGSWEQYF TGTGCCAGCAGCGCAGGGTCCTGGGAGCAGTACTTC
- - TRBJ2-1 TRBV10-2 CASIGDNEQFF TGCGCCAGCATCGGGGACAATGAGCAGTTCTTC
TRBD1 - TRBJ1-2 TRBV2 CASSEWDSDGYTF TGTGCCAGCAGTGAATGGGACAGCGATGGCTACACCTTC
- - TRBJ1-6 TRBV15 CATSRDSSFSPLHF TGTGCCACCAGCAGAGATTCTTCGTTTTCACCCCTCCACTTT
- - TRBJ2-7 TRBV6-5 CASSYSILQGPSEQYF TGTGCCAGCAGTTACTCGATACTACAGGGACCCTCCGAGCAGTACTTC
- few TRBJ1-3 TRBV28 CASSPGYTIYF TGTGCCAGCAGCCCGGGGTACACCATATATTTT
- - TRBJ2-1 TRBV5-6 CASSLLSGDNEQFF TGTGCCAGCAGTCTCCTTAGCGGAGACAATGAGCAGTTCTTC
- - TRBJ1-5 TRBV6-5 CASSHGTFNQPQHF TGTGCCAGCAGTCACGGGACTTTCAATCAGCCCCAGCATTTT
TRBD2 - TRBJ2-1 TRBV15 CATSRDSGGHEQFF TGTGCCACCAGCAGAGATTCGGGGGGACATGAGCAGTTCTTC
- few TRBJ2-3 TRBV10-3 CAIRKSGATDTQYF TGTGCCATCAGAAAAAGCGGAGCCACAGATACGCAGTATTTT
TRBD1 once TRBJ1-1 TRBV6-5 CASRTGGLNTEAFF TGTGCCAGCAGGACAGGGGGATTGAACACTGAAGCTTTCTTT
- - TRBJ1-4 TRBV28 CASSRGQKLFF TGTGCCAGCAGTAGGGGCCAAAAACTGTTTTTT
- - TRBJ1-1 TRBV4-1 CASSQVAGTEAFF TGCGCCAGCAGCCAAGTGGCGGGGACTGAAGCTTTCTTT
- - TRBJ1-2 TRBV19 CASSIDRATNYGYTF TGTGCCAGTAGTATAGATCGAGCCACTAACTATGGCTACACCTTC
- - TRBJ1-5 TRBV18 CASSPPEGVNQPQHF TGTGCCAGCTCACCACCGGAAGGGGTTAATCAGCCCCAGCATTTT
TRBD1 - TRBJ1-4 TRBV14 CASSPRQGGEKLFF TGTGCCAGCAGCCCCCGACAGGGTGGTGAAAAACTGTTTTTT